The 13 T cell receptor beta chains presented below share a single source sample, sequenced in a study of blood T cell repertoires in COVID-19. Some clones are missing from TCRdb's copy, which holds only in-frame ones; the method was immunoSEQ multiplex PCR. This sample has about 120,000 clones, with roughly nine tenths found just once. The sequenced material came from peripheral blood. The receptors come from a human donor in a cohort sampled during active COVID-19.

This clone appeared once. The rearrangement links TRBV7-2 to TRBJ1-5; D is perhaps TRBD1 (5 bases). The CDR3 has 15 amino acids. Germline CDR1 SGHTA, CDR2 FQGNSA. Deletions cut 1 base from V and 3 bases from J, with 10 bases between. The CDR3 DNA follows: TGTGCCAGCAGCTTAGGCCAGGGCCTCAATCAGCCCCAGCATTTT. It specifies CASSLGQGLNQPQHF.

This sequence joins TRBV19 and TRBJ2-5, with 10 bases matching TRBD1. The CDR3 is made up of 14 amino acids. The germline V gene has CDR1 LNHDA and CDR2 SQIVND (reference sequence). V shed 6 bases and J 4 bases; nucleotides not matched to a gene: 5. The CDR3 coding sequence is TGTGCCAGTAGCCGGGACAGGGGAGGAGAGACCCAGTACTTC. Protein sequence: CASSRDRGGETQYF. The full variable domain, with the rest looked up from reference TRBV19 and TRBJ2-5, is DGGITQSPKYLFRKEGQNVTLSCEQNLNHDAMYWYRQDPGQGLRLIYYSQIVNDFQKGDIAEGYSVSREKKESFPLTVTSAQKNPTAFYLCASSRDRGGETQYFGPGTRLLVL.

The chain couples TRBV10-2 to TRBJ1-6; maybe TRBD1 (5 bases). CDR1 WSHSY and CDR2 SAAADI come from the germline V gene. The V and J ends lost 2 bases and 10 bases respectively, with 9 bases between them. CDR3 size: 13 residues. CDR3 in amino acids: CASSEGGGSPLHF. The CDR3 DNA follows: TGCGCCAGCAGTGAGGGGGGGGGATCACCCCTCCACTTT.

This chain connects TRBV6-5 to TRBJ2-1, with TRBD2 identical over 7 bases. Germline trimming cut 5 bases from V and 2 bases from J; bases unmatched to any gene: 3. CDR1 is MNHEY and CDR2 is SVGAGI in the germline V gene. This CDR3 region has 14 residues. CDR3 region: CASSPSGTYNEQFF. The CDR3 DNA sequence: TGTGCCAGCAGTCCAAGCGGGACCTACAATGAGCAGTTCTTC.

V gene TRBV5-1 combines with J gene TRBJ1-2, with D perhaps TRBD1 (6 bases). The germline gives CDR1 SGHRS, CDR2 YFSETQ. The CDR3 is 15 residues long. V gave up 6 bases and J gave up 5 bases, with 20 bases separating them. CDR3 region: CASNLNPGQAYGYTF. The CDR3 nucleotides read TGCGCCAGCAACCTTAATCCGGGACAAGCTTATGGCTACACCTTC.

V usage is TRBV4-1 and J usage is TRBJ1-1; possible D gene TRBD1, 5 bases. V gave up 3 bases and J gave up 1 base, with 9 bases separating them. This CDR3 has 14 amino acids. The germline V gene encodes CDR1 MGHRA and CDR2 YSYEKL. CDR3 loop: CASSQDQGNTEAFF. CDR3 coding DNA: TGCGCCAGCAGCCAGGACCAGGGGAACACTGAAGCTTTCTTT.

The rearrangement uses TRBV5-6 and TRBJ1-6, with 7 nucleotides matching TRBD1. V lost 5 bases and J lost 4; bases outside the gene matches: 6. The CDR3 contains 15 residues. From germline, CDR1 is SGHDT and CDR2 YYEEEE. CDR3 coding DNA: TGTGCCAGCAGATTGCGGGACAGTTATAATTCACCCCTCCACTTT. Its translation is CASRLRDSYNSPLHF.

The gene calls are TRBV5-1 and TRBJ2-3; 9 bases fit TRBD2. This CDR3 region has 15 residues. Losses at the gene ends were 3 bases for V and 6 bases for J; bases not matched to a gene: 8. Germline CDR1 reads SGHRS; CDR2 reads YFSETQ. The CDR3, as DNA: TGCGCCAGCAGCTCTGGCGGGGGGGCCCCGGATACGCAGTATTTT. Translation gives CASSSGGGAPDTQYF.

The chain recombines TRBV9 with TRBJ2-7; 7 nucleotides agree with TRBD2. This CDR3 region has 15 residues. The germline CDR1 and CDR2 sequences are SGDLS and YYNGEE. With V trimmed by 3 bases and J by 3 bases, 9 bases remained unmatched. The CDR3 reads CASSAGWGLYYEQYF. In DNA form, the CDR3 reads TGTGCCAGCAGCGCCGGGTGGGGACTATACTACGAGCAGTACTTC.

The chain has TRBV5-1 and TRBJ2-7, with 12 bases lining up with TRBD2. CDR3 size: 15 residues. CDR1 and CDR2 from the germline V gene are SGHRS and YFSETQ. V trimming: 4 bases; J trimming: 7 bases; junction bases outside the gene matches: 9. The CDR3: CASSVLAGGPGEQYF. The DNA for the CDR3 is TGCGCCAGCAGCGTGCTAGCGGGAGGGCCGGGAGAGCAGTACTTC.

The CDR3 here is CASSLRTGEEETQYF. The CDR3 DNA reads TGTGCCAGCAGCCTTCGGACAGGGGAGGAAGAGACCCAGTACTTC. V and J are TRBV16 and TRBJ2-5; 9 bases line up with TRBD1. V lost 4 bases and J lost 3; bases outside the gene matches: 6. Germline CDR1 is KGHSY and CDR2 is FQNENV. The CDR3 has 15 residues. Full variable domain (remainder filled in from reference TRBV16 and TRBJ2-5): GEEVAQTPKHLVRGEGQKAKLYCAPIKGHSYVFWYQQVLKNEFKFLISFQNENVFDETGMPKERFSAKCLPNSPCSLEIQATKLEDSAVYFCASSLRTGEEETQYFGPGTRLLVL.

The rearrangement joins TRBV7-2 to TRBJ1-2; 7 bases agree with TRBD1. Trimming took 10 bases from V and 3 from J; bases not matched to a gene: 8. Germline V gene lookup returns CDR1 SGHTA and CDR2 FQGNSA. CDR3 length: 13 amino acids. The CDR3 loop reads CATKKGADYGYTF. The CDR3 DNA reads TGTGCCACCAAGAAGGGGGCTGACTATGGCTACACCTTC.

The chain links TRBV11-2 to TRBJ1-1, with D hard to call. The length of the CDR3 is 15 residues. Trimming took off 1 base at V and 7 bases at J, with 16 bases between the two ends. Germline V gene lookup returns CDR1 SGHAT and CDR2 FQNNGV. The CDR3 is CASSLGSGPAGEAFF. As DNA, the CDR3 is TGTGCCAGCAGCTTAGGGTCGGGCCCGGCGGGTGAAGCTTTCTTT.